The text below deals with one T cell receptor beta chain. Antigen unknown. The sample originates from a study of cytomegalovirus exposure and HLA in healthy donors. Study-level background: The roughly 130 validation repertoires used the same platform as the roughly 670 first-cohort repertoires, a later analysis reported. Overall study results and limits: Rare TCR sequences predominated, though certain public TCRs were found in many donors. First-cohort TCR clusters tended to co-occur in the 90 to 150 validation repertoires, a later analysis found. In vitro experiments confirmed that three CMV-associated chains were specific for CMV antigens.

The table came from immunoSEQ multiplex PCR; TCRdb's copy has only in-frame clones and leaves some out. This sample yields about 400,000 clones, of which roughly 90% are seen a single time; roughly 0.83% belongs to the top ten. Trimming cost V 1 base and J 7 bases, with 14 bases left between them. Germline values: CDR1 MDHEN, CDR2 SYDVKM. This CDR3 is 14 amino acids long. V is TRBV28 and J is TRBJ2-7; D is undetermined. The sequence was collected from a woman between 18 and 30 years old in good health and CMV-seronegative. Sequencing was performed on PBMCs. CDR3 sequence reads: CASSLSRPNWEQYF. Here the CDR3 DNA reads TGTGCCAGCAGTTTATCTAGACCAAATTGGGAGCAGTACTTC.